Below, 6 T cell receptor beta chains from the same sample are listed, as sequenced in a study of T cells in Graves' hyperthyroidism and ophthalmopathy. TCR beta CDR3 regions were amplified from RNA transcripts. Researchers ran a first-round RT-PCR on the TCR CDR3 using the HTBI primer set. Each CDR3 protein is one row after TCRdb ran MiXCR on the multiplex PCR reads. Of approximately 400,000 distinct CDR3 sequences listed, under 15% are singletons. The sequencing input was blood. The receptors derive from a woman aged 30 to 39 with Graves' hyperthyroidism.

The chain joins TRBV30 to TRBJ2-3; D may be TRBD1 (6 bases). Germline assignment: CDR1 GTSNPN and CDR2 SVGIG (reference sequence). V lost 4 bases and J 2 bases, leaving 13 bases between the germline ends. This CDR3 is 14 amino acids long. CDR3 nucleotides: TGTGCCTGGACTCGCAAGGGGGTCACAGATACGCAGTATTTT. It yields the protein CAWTRKGVTDTQYF.

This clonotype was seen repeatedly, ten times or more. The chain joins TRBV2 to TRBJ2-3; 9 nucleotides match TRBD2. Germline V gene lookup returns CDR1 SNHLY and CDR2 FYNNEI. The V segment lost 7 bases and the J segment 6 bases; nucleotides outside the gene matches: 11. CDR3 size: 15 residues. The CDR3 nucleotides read TGTGCCAGCACCCGCCCCTGGCGGGAGGGTGATACGCAGTATTTT. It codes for CASTRPWREGDTQYF.

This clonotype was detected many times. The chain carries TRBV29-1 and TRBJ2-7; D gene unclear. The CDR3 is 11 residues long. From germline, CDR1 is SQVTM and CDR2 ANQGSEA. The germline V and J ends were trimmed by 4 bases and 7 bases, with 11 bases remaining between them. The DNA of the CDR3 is TGCAGCGTTGCGGACCCGATTGAGCAGTACTTC. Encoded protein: CSVADPIEQYF.

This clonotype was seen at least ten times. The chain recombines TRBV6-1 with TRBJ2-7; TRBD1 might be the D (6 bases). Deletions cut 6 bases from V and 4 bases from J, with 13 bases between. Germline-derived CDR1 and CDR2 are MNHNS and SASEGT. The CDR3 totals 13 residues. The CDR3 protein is CASSTTGFYEQYF. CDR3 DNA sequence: TGTGCCAGCAGCACAACAGGGTTTTACGAGCAGTACTTC.

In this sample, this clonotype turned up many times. This CDR3 reads CASSLVQGGSYEQYF. The CDR3 coding sequence is TGTGCCAGCAGTTTAGTACAGGGAGGATCCTACGAGCAGTACTTC. The chain employs TRBV12-3 or TRBV12-4 and TRBJ2-7; the D gene could be TRBD1 or TRBD2 (6 bases each). Trimming left V 1 base short and J 1 base short, with 11 bases between. This CDR3 is built from 15 residues.

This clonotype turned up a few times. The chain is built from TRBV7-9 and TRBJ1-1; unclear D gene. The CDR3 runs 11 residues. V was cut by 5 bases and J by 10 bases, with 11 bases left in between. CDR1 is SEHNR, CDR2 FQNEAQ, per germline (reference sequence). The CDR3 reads CASSRRLGAFF. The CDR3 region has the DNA TGTGCCAGCAGCCGACGGCTTGGAGCTTTCTTT.